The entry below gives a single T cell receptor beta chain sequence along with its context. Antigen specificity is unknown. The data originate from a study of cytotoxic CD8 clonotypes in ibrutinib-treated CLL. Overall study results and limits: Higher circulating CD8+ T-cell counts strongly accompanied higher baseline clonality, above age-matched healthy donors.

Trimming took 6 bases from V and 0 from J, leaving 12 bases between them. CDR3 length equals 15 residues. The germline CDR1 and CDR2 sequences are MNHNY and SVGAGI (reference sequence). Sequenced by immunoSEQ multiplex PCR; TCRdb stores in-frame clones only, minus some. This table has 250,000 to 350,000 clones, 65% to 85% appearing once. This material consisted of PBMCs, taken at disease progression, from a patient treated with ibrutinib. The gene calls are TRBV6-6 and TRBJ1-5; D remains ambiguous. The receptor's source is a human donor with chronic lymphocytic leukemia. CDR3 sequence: CASRNTGISNQPQHF. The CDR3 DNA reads TGTGCCAGCAGAAACACGGGGATTAGCAATCAGCCCCAGCATTTT.